These T cell receptor beta chains were read from a single sample in a study of cytomegalovirus exposure and HLA in healthy donors. Profiled with immunoSEQ multiplex PCR; TCRdb holds only in-frame clones, not every one. The sample includes around 150,000 clones, nearly 70% of them seen just once. Sequencing used PBMCs. Receptors were obtained from a man younger than 45 in good health and CMV-seropositive. CDR3s include the opening cysteine and the closing phenylalanine or tryptophan. D genes are given only for firm matches. The size of a clone is reported for some rows only, either as once, few or many, or as a class for expanded clones.

>TRBJ2-3|TRBD2|TRBV27|NA
TGTGCCAGCAGTTTTTCCTCAACCGGGACTAGCGGCACAGATACGCAGTATTTT
CASSFSSTGTSGTDTQYF
>TRBJ1-1|TRBD1|TRBV5-1|NA
TGCGCCAGCAGCTACGTGGGACAGGGAGACACTGAAGCTTTCTTT
CASSYVGQGDTEAFF
>TRBJ1-4|TRBD1|TRBV5-1|NA
TGCGCCAGCAGCCCCACCGATCGGACAGGGGAAAATGAAAAACTGTTTTTT
CASSPTDRTGENEKLFF
>TRBJ2-7|NA|TRBV6-5|NA
TGTGCCAGCAGTTATGGGGCTAGCGCCACCTACGAGCAGTACTTC
CASSYGASATYEQYF
>TRBJ2-7|TRBD2|TRBV10-2|NA
TGCGCCACCACCCAGACTAGCGAGGCCTACGAGCAGTACTTC
CATTQTSEAYEQYF
>TRBJ2-5|TRBD1|TRBV19|once
TGTGCCAGTAGTTTCCTCAGGGGGCCGCAGGAGACCCAGTACTTC
CASSFLRGPQETQYF
>TRBJ1-4|NA|TRBV5-5|NA
TGTGCCAGCAGCTTTCAGGTCTCACCTGCAACTAATGAAAAACTGTTTTTT
CASSFQVSPATNEKLFF
>TRBJ2-7|TRBD1|TRBV11-2|NA
TGTGCCAGCAGCTTAGTAGGGACAGGGTACGTCGAGCAGTACTTC
CASSLVGTGYVEQYF
>TRBJ2-5|NA|TRBV7-9|NA
TGTGCCAGCGGGGAAGGCGGGGGCACCACTTTCCAAGAGACCCAGTACTTC
CASGEGGGTTFQETQYF
>TRBJ1-4|NA|TRBV7-9|NA
TGTGCCAGCAGCGCCAACGCCCAGGGAAGAGGAAAACTGTTTTTT
CASSANAQGRGKLFF
>TRBJ2-1|TRBD1|TRBV2|few
TGTGCCAGCAGTGAACAATCACCTTGGCAGGGGGCGCGTAATGAGCAGTTCTTC
CASSEQSPWQGARNEQFF
>TRBJ1-2|NA|TRBV27|NA
TGTGCCAGCAGTTTGTTTCAGGGAAAAGGCGGCTACACCTTC
CASSLFQGKGGYTF
>TRBJ1-1|NA|TRBV6-4|NA
TGTGCCAGCAGTGTAGGACTCACTGAAGCTTTCTTT
CASSVGLTEAFF
>TRBJ2-1|TRBD2|TRBV6-5|NA
TGTGCCAGCAGTTACTCGACTAGCGGGATCAATGAGCAGTTCTTC
CASSYSTSGINEQFF